The text below deals with one T cell receptor (beta chain). The data were obtained in a study of regulatory T cells in long-lasting Graves disease. The CDR3 sequence is 15 residues long. V was cut by 1 base and J by 6 bases, with 13 bases left in between. The germline V gene has CDR1 MGHDK and CDR2 SYGVNS. Sample time point: persistent/refractory GD, antithyroid drugs over 5 years with positive TRAb. From PBMCs, RNA was extracted and then used to make the TCR library. Patients came from an endocrinology department in Xi'an, China. To make TCR beta libraries, researchers used iRepertoire HTBI primers and Arm-PCR of CDR3 regions. TCRdb fed the multiplex PCR reads into MiXCR, producing one record per CDR3 protein. The table shows fewer than 450,000 distinct CDR3 sequences, with 23% occurring only once.

The material was peripheral blood mononuclear cells (PBMCs), obtained when the disease was refractory, from a patient treated with antithyroid drugs. The clonotype originates from a female donor with Graves disease. The chain links TRBV25-1 to TRBJ2-4; a weak D match, TRBD2 (6 bases). CDR3 sequence: CASSESRWGVNIQYF. The CDR3 bases are TGTGCCAGCAGTGAATCAAGGTGGGGGGTAAACATTCAGTACTTC. Together with reference TRBV25-1 and TRBJ2-4, the CDR3 gives the full variable domain: EADIYQTPRYLVIGTGKKITLECSQTMGHDKMYWYQQDPGMELHLIHYSYGVNSTEKGDLSSESTVSRIRTEHFPLTLESARPSHTSQYLCASSESRWGVNIQYFGAGTRLSVL.